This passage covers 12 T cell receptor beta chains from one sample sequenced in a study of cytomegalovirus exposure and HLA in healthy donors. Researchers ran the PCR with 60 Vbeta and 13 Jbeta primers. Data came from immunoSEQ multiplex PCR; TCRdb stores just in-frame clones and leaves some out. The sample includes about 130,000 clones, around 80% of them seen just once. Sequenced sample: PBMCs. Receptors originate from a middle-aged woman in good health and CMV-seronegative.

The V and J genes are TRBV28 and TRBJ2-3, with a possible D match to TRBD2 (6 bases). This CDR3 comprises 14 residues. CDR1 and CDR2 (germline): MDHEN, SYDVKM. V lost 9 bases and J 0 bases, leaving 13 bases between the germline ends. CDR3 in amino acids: CASFPRGSTDTQYF. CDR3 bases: TGTGCCAGTTTCCCCCGGGGGAGCACAGATACGCAGTATTTT.

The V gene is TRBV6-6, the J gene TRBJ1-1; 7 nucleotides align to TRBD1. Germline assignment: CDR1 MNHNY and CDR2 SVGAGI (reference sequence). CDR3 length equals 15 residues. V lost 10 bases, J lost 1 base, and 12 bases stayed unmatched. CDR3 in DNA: TGTGCCATCAGGGGGGGCACAGGGGAGAACACTGAAGCTTTCTTT. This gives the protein CAIRGGTGENTEAFF.

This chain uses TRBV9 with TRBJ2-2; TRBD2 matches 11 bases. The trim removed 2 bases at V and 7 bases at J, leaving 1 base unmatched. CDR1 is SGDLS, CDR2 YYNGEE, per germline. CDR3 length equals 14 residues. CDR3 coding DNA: TGTGCCAGCAGCGTCGGGACTAGCGGCGGGGAGCTGTTTTTT. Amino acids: CASSVGTSGGELFF.

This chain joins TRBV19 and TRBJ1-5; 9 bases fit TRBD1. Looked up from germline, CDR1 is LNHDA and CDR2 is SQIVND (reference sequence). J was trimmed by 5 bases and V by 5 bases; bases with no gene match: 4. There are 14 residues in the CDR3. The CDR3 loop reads CASSGTGGYQPQHF. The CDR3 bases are TGTGCCAGTAGTGGAACAGGGGGCTATCAGCCCCAGCATTTT. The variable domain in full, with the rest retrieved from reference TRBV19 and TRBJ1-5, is DGGITQSPKYLFRKEGQNVTLSCEQNLNHDAMYWYRQDPGQGLRLIYYSQIVNDFQKGDIAEGYSVSREKKESFPLTVTSAQKNPTAFYLCASSGTGGYQPQHFGDGTRLSIL.

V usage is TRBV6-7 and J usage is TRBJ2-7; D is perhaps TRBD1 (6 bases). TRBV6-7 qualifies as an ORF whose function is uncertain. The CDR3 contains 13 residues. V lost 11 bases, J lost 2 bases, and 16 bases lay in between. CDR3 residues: CALPQGIPYEQYF. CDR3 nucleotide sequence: TGTGCCCTCCCTCAGGGGATCCCCTACGAGCAGTACTTC.

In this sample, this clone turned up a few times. This CDR3 is CASSLGEGLNSPLHF. CDR3 sequence (DNA): TGTGCCAGCAGCTTGGGTGAGGGATTGAATTCACCCCTCCACTTT. This sequence joins TRBV7-2 and TRBJ1-6; D call uncertain. Germline CDR1 reads SGHTA; CDR2 reads FQGNSA. V was shortened by 3 bases and J by 7 bases, with 13 bases between the two germline ends. This CDR3 comprises 15 residues.

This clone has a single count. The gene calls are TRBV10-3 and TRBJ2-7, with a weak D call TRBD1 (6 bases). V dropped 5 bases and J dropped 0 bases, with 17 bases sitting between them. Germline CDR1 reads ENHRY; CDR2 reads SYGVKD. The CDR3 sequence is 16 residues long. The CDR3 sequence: CAISSTGPSSSYEQYF. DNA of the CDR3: TGTGCCATCAGTTCTACAGGGCCCTCAAGCTCCTACGAGCAGTACTTC.

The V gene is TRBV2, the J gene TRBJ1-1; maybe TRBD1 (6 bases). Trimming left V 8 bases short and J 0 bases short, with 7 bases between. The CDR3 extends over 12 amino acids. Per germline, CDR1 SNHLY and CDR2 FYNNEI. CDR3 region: CASGQLNTEAFF. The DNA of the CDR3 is TGTGCCAGCGGACAGTTGAACACTGAAGCTTTCTTT.

The CDR3 sequence: CASSLEGAMGEWRQYF. Written as DNA, the CDR3 is TGTGCCAGCAGCTTAGAGGGGGCGATGGGGGAGTGGAGGCAGTACTTC. The V call is TRBV7-9, the J call TRBJ2-7; the match to TRBD1 covers 7 bases. With V trimmed by 1 base and J by 9 bases, 15 bases remained unmatched. CDR3 length equals 16 residues. The germline V gene has CDR1 SEHNR and CDR2 FQNEAQ (reference sequence).

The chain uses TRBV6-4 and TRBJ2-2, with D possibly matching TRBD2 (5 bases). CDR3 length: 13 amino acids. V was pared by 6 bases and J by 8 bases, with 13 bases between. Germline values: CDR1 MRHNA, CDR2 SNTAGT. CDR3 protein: CASSHREAGELFF. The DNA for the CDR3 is TGTGCCAGCAGCCACCGGGAAGCTGGGGAGCTGTTTTTT.

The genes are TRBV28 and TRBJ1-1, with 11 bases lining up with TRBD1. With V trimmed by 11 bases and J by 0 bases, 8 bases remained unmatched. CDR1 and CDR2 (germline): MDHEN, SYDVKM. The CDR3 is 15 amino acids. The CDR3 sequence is CAAGTGGVVNTEAFF. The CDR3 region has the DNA TGTGCCGCCGGGACAGGGGGTGTCGTGAACACTGAAGCTTTCTTT.

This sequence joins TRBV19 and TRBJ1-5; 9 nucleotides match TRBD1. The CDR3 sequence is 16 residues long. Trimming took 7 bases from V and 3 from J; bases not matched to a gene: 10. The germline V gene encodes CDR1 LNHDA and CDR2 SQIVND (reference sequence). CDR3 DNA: TGTGCCAGTACCTACCGAACAGGGGGCCACAATCAGCCCCAGCATTTT. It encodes CASTYRTGGHNQPQHF.